These 20 T cell receptor beta chains originate from one sample sequenced in a study of T cells after yellow fever vaccination. TCRdb analysed the 5' RACE reads with MiXCR anew, one entry per CDR3 protein. The sample consists of about 130,000 distinct CDR3 sequences, roughly 6.7% of them appearing once. This sample comprised CD4+ T cells sorted from PBMCs, obtained more than 8 days after the first yellow fever vaccination. These receptors all stem from a man between 18 and 29 years old who received the YFV17D yellow fever vaccine.

This clonotype was counted many times. V gene TRBV5-5 combines with J gene TRBJ1-6; D gene ambiguous. CDR1 and CDR2 from the germline V gene are SGHKS and YYEKEE (reference sequence). Deletions cut 1 base from V and 8 bases from J, with 10 bases between. The length of the CDR3 is 14 residues. In DNA, the CDR3 is TGTGCCAGCAGCTTGCGGGCAAGGGATTCACCCCTCCACTTT. Protein: CASSLRARDSPLHF. The full variable domain, rest sourced from reference TRBV5-5 and TRBJ1-6, is DAGVTQSPTHLIKTRGQQVTLRCSPISGHKSVSWYQQVLGQGPQFIFQYYEKEERGRGNFPDRFSARQFPNYSSELNVNALLLGDSALYLCASSLRARDSPLHFGNGTRLTVT.

This clonotype was picked up many times. The chain carries TRBV20-1 and TRBJ2-2, with D unresolved. The CDR3 loop spans 14 amino acids. The ends were cut back, 4 bases at V and 0 bases at J, with 9 bases in the middle. Germline V gene data show CDR1 as DFQATT and CDR2 as SNEGSKA (reference sequence). CDR3 bases: TGCAGTGCTAAAGGCGCCTCGAACACCGGGGAGCTGTTTTTT. It specifies CSAKGASNTGELFF.

This clonotype was found many times. This sequence joins TRBV12-3 or TRBV12-4 and TRBJ2-3; TRBD1 or TRBD2 may be the D gene (5 bases each). V was pared by 8 bases and J by 6 bases, with 9 bases between. This CDR3 comprises 11 residues. The CDR3 is CASGGEDTQYF. DNA of the CDR3: TGTGCCAGCGGGGGTGAGGATACGCAGTATTTT.

At least ten counts were recorded for this clonotype. The rearrangement joins TRBV7-6 to TRBJ2-1, with D maybe TRBD1 (5 bases). The germline V and J ends were trimmed by 5 bases and 2 bases, with 10 bases remaining between them. This CDR3 spans 14 amino acids. Germline assignment: CDR1 SGHVS and CDR2 FNYEAQ. The CDR3 region has the DNA TGTGCCAGCAGCCCAGGGAACACCTACAATGAGCAGTTCTTC. It is translated as CASSPGNTYNEQFF.

This clonotype showed up many times. The chain recombines TRBV20-1 with TRBJ2-7; TRBD1 agrees at 8 bases. The V gene's germline CDR1 is DFQATT and CDR2 SNEGSKA (reference sequence). The CDR3 spans 17 residues. J was trimmed by 5 bases and V by 3 bases; bases with no gene match: 18. The CDR3 loop is CSASSINRGTPFDEQYF. The CDR3 DNA reads as TGCAGTGCTAGTTCTATAAACAGGGGGACGCCTTTTGACGAGCAGTACTTC.

V usage is TRBV18 and J usage is TRBJ2-5; a possible D gene is TRBD1 (5 bases). Germline V CDR1 and CDR2: KGHSH, LQKENI. Deletions cut 1 base from V and 0 bases from J, with 6 bases between. This CDR3 is built from 14 residues. Here the CDR3 DNA reads TGTGCCAGCTCACCACAGGGGTACCAAGAGACCCAGTACTTC. Protein sequence: CASSPQGYQETQYF. The full variable domain, in which reference TRBV18 and TRBJ2-5 provide the parts outside the CDR3, is NAGVMQNPRHLVRRRGQEARLRCSPMKGHSHVYWYRQLPEEGLKFMVYLQKENIIDESGMPKERFSAEFPKEGPSILRIQQVVRGDSAAYFCASSPQGYQETQYFGPGTRLLVL.

This chain uses TRBV20-1 with TRBJ2-1; 9 bases map to TRBD2. The CDR3 has 17 residues. Germline values: CDR1 DFQATT, CDR2 SNEGSKA (reference sequence). The V gene end was trimmed by 0 bases and the J gene end by 6 bases; junction bases not matched to a gene: 12. Here the CDR3 DNA reads TGCAGTGCTAGAGAGAGGGGGGAGCGGGGGGCCGGCAATGAGCAGTTCTTC. It is translated as CSARERGERGAGNEQFF.

This clonotype has a count of ten or more. The chain uses TRBV3-1 and TRBJ1-5, with D unresolved. Germline CDR1 reads LGHDT; CDR2 reads YNNKEL (reference sequence). CDR3 length: 13 residues. The ends were cut back, 0 bases at V and 6 bases at J, with 6 bases in the middle. The CDR3 region is CASSQDRAQPQHF. The DNA for the CDR3 is TGTGCCAGCAGCCAAGATAGGGCTCAGCCCCAGCATTTT.

The CDR3 reads CASSDGGTEQYF. As DNA, the CDR3 is TGTGCCAGCAGTGATGGCGGAACCGAGCAGTACTTC. The V and J genes are TRBV2 and TRBJ2-7; D unresolved. The V gene's germline CDR1 is SNHLY and CDR2 FYNNEI. The CDR3 is 12 residues long. The V end lost 3 bases, the J end lost 6 bases, and 9 bases lay between the germline ends.

The rearrangement uses TRBV6-2 or TRBV6-3 and TRBJ1-1; D gene unclear. Deletions cut 2 bases from V and 4 bases from J, with 11 bases between. This CDR3 region has 14 residues. Germline V lookup: CDR1 MNHEY, CDR2 SVGEGT. The CDR3 loop reads CASSYEGIGTEAFF. Written as DNA, the CDR3 is TGTGCCAGCAGTTACGAGGGTATAGGCACTGAAGCTTTCTTT.

The V call is TRBV20-1, the J call TRBJ2-1; D not certain. The V gene lost 6 bases and the J gene lost 0 bases, with 12 bases spanning the gap. This CDR3 is 14 amino acids long. Germline V CDR1 and CDR2: DFQATT, SNEGSKA (reference sequence). CDR3 residues: CSACPDGSYNEQFF. CDR3 DNA sequence: TGCAGTGCCTGCCCAGACGGCTCCTACAATGAGCAGTTCTTC.

In this sample, this clonotype turned up many times. The CDR3 bases are TGTGCCAGCACCTTGGGCAATACCGCGGGGCCCCTCCACTTT. Translated, it gives CASTLGNTAGPLHF. J is TRBJ1-6 and V is TRBV28; no clear D. The V end was cut by 7 bases, the J end by 13 bases, with 20 bases between. Germline V lookup: CDR1 MDHEN, CDR2 SYDVKM. The CDR3 sequence is 14 residues long.

This clonotype came up a few times. Written as DNA, the CDR3 is TGCGCCAGCCGGACTAGCGGGGGGGCTGGGGAGACCCAGTACTTC. Protein: CASRTSGGAGETQYF. The rearrangement joins TRBV5-1 to TRBJ2-5, with 15 bases that match TRBD2. Germline CDR1 SGHRS, CDR2 YFSETQ. This CDR3 is 15 amino acids long. J lost 5 bases, V lost 7 bases, and 6 bases had no gene match.

This clonotype was recorded many times. V gene TRBV7-9 combines with J gene TRBJ2-5, with TRBD1 matching 9 bases. Per germline, CDR1 SEHNR and CDR2 FQNEAQ (reference sequence). V trimming: 3 bases; J trimming: 0 bases; junction bases outside the gene matches: 5. This CDR3 is 16 amino acids long. The CDR3 DNA sequence: TGTGCCAGCAGCTTCCGGGACAGGGCTTACCAAGAGACCCAGTACTTC. Translating it yields CASSFRDRAYQETQYF.

This clonotype has at least ten counts. This chain links TRBV6-2 or TRBV6-3 with TRBJ1-1; 8 bases align to TRBD1. Germline values: CDR1 MNHEY, CDR2 SVGEGT. J was trimmed by 4 bases and V by 6 bases; bases with no gene match: 4. The CDR3 length is 13 residues. In nucleotides, the CDR3 is TGTGCCAGCAGACCCACAGGGGGCACTGAAGCTTTCTTT. Amino acids: CASRPTGGTEAFF.

This clonotype was recorded a few times. This chain joins TRBV7-3 and TRBJ2-7; 7 nucleotides align to TRBD1. This CDR3 has 13 residues. With V trimmed by 8 bases and J by 1 base, 5 bases remained unmatched. From germline, CDR1 is SGHTA and CDR2 FQGTGA. The CDR3 reads CASSRDRSYEQYF. The CDR3 coding sequence is TGTGCCAGCTCACGGGACAGATCCTACGAGCAGTACTTC.

This clonotype showed up many times. V and J are TRBV6-2 or TRBV6-3 and TRBJ2-2, with D maybe TRBD2 (5 bases). This CDR3 has 14 amino acids. The germline V gene has CDR1 MNHEY and CDR2 SVGEGT. Trimming left V 6 bases short and J 3 bases short, with 11 bases between. The CDR3 coding sequence is TGTGCCAGCAGGGAGGTCCTCTACACCGGGGAGCTGTTTTTT. It encodes CASREVLYTGELFF.

This clonotype came up a few times. The CDR3 loop reads CASSSGQITDTQYF. Here the CDR3 DNA reads TGCGCCAGCAGCTCAGGACAGATCACAGATACGCAGTATTTT. The chain couples TRBV5-1 to TRBJ2-3; TRBD1 is a possible D gene (6 bases). This CDR3 contains 14 residues. Germline assignment: CDR1 SGHRS and CDR2 YFSETQ. V gave up 3 bases and J gave up 2 bases, with 10 bases separating them.

This clonotype occurred many times. The chain carries TRBV9 and TRBJ2-2; the match to TRBD1 covers 8 bases. The CDR3 spans 16 residues. Germline V lookup: CDR1 SGDLS, CDR2 YYNGEE. V dropped 4 bases and J dropped 0; count of bases not matched to a gene: 5. The CDR3 here is CASSLGQGSNTGELFF. The CDR3 DNA sequence: TGTGCCAGCAGCCTCGGACAGGGCTCGAACACCGGGGAGCTGTTTTTT.

This clonotype was seen repeatedly, ten times or more. J is TRBJ1-2 and V is TRBV4-2, with D possibly matching TRBD1 (6 bases). The CDR3 spans 15 residues. The V end was cut by 0 bases, the J end by 6 bases, with 14 bases between. Germline CDR1 reads LGHNA; CDR2 reads YNFKEQ. In DNA, the CDR3 is TGTGCCAGCAGCCAAGATTCCCAAGGGGGGAATGGCTACACCTTC. This sequence encodes CASSQDSQGGNGYTF.